Below, one T cell receptor beta chain is given with its context. Its target is not known. The junction does not match germline at one end; this may be a read error. A quantitative 5'-RACE method, one with molecular barcodes, was used to make TCR beta libraries. TCRdb analysed the 5' RACE reads with MiXCR anew, one entry per CDR3 protein. This table has roughly 490,000 distinct CDR3 sequences, about 5.2% appearing once. The data derive from a study of CD8 T cells in ankylosing spondylitis. Study results and limitations: Enrichment of disease-linked clones was reportedly significant in matched ankylosing spondylitis synovial fluid. Disease-linked clones were CD8+ and relatively rare in peripheral blood. There was a TCR beta motif, made of eight highly homologous variants, that appeared characteristic of ankylosing spondylitis blood.

Germline CDR1 and CDR2: MDHEN and SYDVKM. The CDR3 extends over 15 amino acids. The V gene is TRBV28, the J gene TRBJ2-7; D possibly corresponds to TRBD1 (6 bases). This clonotype was obtained from a male donor with ankylosing spondylitis. Input material: blood, either unsorted or a sorted T cell fraction (not recorded which). The CDR3 nucleotides are TGTGCCAGCAGTTTTCAGGGGTTAGGGTCCTACAAGCAGTACTTC. Translation gives CASSFQGLGSYKQYF.